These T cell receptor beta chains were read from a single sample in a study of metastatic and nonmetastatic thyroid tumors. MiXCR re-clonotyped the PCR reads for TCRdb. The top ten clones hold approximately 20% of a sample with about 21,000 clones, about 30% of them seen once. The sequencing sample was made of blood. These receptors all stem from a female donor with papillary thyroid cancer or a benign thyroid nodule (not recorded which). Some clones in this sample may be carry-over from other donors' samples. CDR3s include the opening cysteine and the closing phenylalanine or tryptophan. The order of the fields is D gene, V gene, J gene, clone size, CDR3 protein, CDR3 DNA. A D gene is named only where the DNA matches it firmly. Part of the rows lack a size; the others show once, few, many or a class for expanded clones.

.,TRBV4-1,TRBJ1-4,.,CASSQDIYLLNEKLFF,TGCGCCAGCAGCCAAGATATCTACCTCTTAAATGAAAAACTGTTTTTT
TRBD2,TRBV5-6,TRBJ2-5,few,CASSLLALAGGPWETQYF,TGTGCCAGCAGCTTACTGGCCCTAGCGGGAGGCCCCTGGGAGACCCAGTACTTC
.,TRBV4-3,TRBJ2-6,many,CASSQGPSGANVLTF,TGCGCCAGCAGCCAGGGGCCCTCTGGGGCCAACGTCCTGACTTTC
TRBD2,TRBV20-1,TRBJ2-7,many,CSARGGGSGPYEQYF,TGCAGTGCTAGAGGGGGGGGTAGCGGGCCCTACGAGCAGTACTTC
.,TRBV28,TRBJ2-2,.,CVSRRVNTGEPFF,TGTGTCAGCAGGAGGGTAAACACCGGGGAGCCGTTTTTT
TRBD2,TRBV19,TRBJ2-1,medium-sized,CASSGGLSYNEQFF,TGTGCCAGTAGTGGGGGACTAAGCTACAATGAGCAGTTCTTC
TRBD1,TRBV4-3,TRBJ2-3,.,CASSQYRGPPDTQYF,TGCGCCAGCAGCCAATACAGGGGCCCTCCAGATACGCAGTATTTT
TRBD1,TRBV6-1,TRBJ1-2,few,CASSRDRGLSGYTF,TGTGCCAGCAGTCGGGACAGGGGGCTGAGTGGCTACACCTTC
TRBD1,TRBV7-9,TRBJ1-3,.,CASRRQGRSNTIYF,TGTGCCAGCAGGAGACAGGGGAGATCAAACACCATATATTTT
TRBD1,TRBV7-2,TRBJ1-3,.,CARSPRTGFGNSISF,TGTGCCAGGAGCCCTAGGACAGGCTTTGGAAACAGCATATCTTTT
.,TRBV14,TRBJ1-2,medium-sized,CASSQVGSGFHGYTF,TGTGCCAGCAGCCAAGTGGGGAGCGGTTTTCATGGCTACACCTTC
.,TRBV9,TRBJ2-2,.,CASSETGELFF,TGTGCCAGCAGCGAGACCGGGGAGCTGTTTTTT
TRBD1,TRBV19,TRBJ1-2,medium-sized,CASSPREGQGAPNYGYTF,TGTGCCAGTAGTCCCCGAGAGGGACAGGGGGCTCCTAACTATGGCTACACCTTC